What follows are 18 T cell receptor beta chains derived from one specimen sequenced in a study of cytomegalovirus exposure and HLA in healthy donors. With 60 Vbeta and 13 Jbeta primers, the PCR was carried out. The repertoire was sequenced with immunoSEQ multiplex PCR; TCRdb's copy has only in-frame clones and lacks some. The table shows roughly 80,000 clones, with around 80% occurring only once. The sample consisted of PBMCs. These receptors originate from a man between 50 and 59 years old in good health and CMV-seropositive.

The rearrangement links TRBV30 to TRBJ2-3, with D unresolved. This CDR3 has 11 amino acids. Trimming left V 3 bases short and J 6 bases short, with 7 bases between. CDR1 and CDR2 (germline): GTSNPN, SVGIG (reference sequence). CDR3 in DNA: TGTGCCTGGAGCGTTAGCGATACGCAGTATTTT. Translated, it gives CAWSVSDTQYF.

DNA of the CDR3: TGTGCCAGCAGCTTGGGTTCAGGGCACCCCTATGGCTACACCTTC. Its translation: CASSLGSGHPYGYTF. V usage is TRBV5-5 and J usage is TRBJ1-2; D may be TRBD1 (5 bases). Germline assignment: CDR1 SGHKS and CDR2 YYEKEE (reference sequence). V lost 0 bases to trimming and J lost 4 bases, with 13 bases between them. CDR3 length: 15 residues. The variable domain in full, completed from reference TRBV5-5 and TRBJ1-2, reads DAGVTQSPTHLIKTRGQQVTLRCSPISGHKSVSWYQQVLGQGPQFIFQYYEKEERGRGNFPDRFSARQFPNYSSELNVNALLLGDSALYLCASSLGSGHPYGYTFGSGTRLTVV.

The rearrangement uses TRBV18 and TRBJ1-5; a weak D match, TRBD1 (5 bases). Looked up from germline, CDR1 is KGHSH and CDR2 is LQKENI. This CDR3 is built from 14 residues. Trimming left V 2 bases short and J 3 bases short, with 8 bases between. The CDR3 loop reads CASSPTGANQPQHF. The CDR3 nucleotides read TGTGCCAGCTCACCAACAGGAGCCAATCAGCCCCAGCATTTT.

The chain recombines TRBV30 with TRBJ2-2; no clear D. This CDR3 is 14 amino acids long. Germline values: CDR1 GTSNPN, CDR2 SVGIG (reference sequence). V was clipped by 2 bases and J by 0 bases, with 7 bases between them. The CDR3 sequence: CAWSKSANTGELFF. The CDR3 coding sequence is TGTGCCTGGAGTAAGTCAGCGAACACCGGGGAGCTGTTTTTT. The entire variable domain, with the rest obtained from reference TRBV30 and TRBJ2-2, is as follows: SQTIHQWPATLVQPVGSPLSLECTVEGTSNPNLYWYRQAAGRGLQLLFYSVGIGQISSEVPQNLSASRPQDRQFILSSKKLLLSDSGFYLCAWSKSANTGELFFGEGSRLTVL.

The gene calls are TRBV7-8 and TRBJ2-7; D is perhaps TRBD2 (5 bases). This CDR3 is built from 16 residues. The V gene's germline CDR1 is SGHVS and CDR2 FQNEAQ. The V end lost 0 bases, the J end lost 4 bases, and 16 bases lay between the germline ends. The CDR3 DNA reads TGTGCCAGCAGCTTAGCTGTGGACCCGGCGGGTTACGAGCAGTACTTC. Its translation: CASSLAVDPAGYEQYF.

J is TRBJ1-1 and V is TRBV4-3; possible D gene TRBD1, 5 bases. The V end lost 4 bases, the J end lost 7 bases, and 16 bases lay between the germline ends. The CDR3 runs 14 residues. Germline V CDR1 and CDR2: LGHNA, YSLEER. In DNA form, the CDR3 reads TGCGCCAGCAGCCGGGTGGTTGGGGCACTTGAAGCTTTCTTT. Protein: CASSRVVGALEAFF.

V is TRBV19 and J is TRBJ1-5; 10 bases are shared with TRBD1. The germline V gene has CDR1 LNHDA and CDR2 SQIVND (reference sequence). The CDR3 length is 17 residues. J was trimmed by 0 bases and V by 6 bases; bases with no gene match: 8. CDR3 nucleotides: TGTGCCAGTAGGCCGGACAGGGGGGGGAATAGCAATCAGCCCCAGCATTTT. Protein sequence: CASRPDRGGNSNQPQHF.

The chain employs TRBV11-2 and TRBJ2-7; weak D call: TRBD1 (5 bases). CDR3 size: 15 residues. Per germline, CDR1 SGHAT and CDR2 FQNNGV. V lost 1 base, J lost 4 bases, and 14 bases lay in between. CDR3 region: CASSLAQVASYEQYF. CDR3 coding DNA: TGTGCCAGCAGCTTAGCACAGGTAGCCTCGTACGAGCAGTACTTC. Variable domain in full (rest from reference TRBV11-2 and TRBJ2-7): EAGVAQSPRYKIIEKRQSVAFWCNPISGHATLYWYQQILGQGPKLLIQFQNNGVVDDSQLPKDRFSAERLKGVDSTLKIQPAKLEDSAVYLCASSLAQVASYEQYFGPGTRLTVT.

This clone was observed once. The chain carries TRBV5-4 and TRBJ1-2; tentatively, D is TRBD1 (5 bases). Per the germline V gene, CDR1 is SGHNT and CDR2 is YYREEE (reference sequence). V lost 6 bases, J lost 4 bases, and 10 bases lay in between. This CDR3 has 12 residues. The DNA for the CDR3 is TGTGCCAGCACCCTAGACAGCTATGGCTACACCTTC. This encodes CASTLDSYGYTF.

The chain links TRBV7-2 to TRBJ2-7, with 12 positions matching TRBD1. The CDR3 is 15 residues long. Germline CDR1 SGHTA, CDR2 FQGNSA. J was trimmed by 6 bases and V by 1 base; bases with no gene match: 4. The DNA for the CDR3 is TGTGCCAGCAGCTTAGTGGGACAGGGGGCGTCCGAGCAGTACTTC. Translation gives CASSLVGQGASEQYF.

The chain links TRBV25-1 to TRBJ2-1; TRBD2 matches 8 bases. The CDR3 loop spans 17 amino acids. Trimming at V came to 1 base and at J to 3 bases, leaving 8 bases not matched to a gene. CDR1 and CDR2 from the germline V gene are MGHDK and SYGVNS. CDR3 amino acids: CASSELQREWSYNEQFF. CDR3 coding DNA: TGTGCCAGCAGTGAATTACAGCGGGAGTGGAGCTACAATGAGCAGTTCTTC. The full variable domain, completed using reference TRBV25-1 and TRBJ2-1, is EADIYQTPRYLVIGTGKKITLECSQTMGHDKMYWYQQDPGMELHLIHYSYGVNSTEKGDLSSESTVSRIRTEHFPLTLESARPSHTSQYLCASSELQREWSYNEQFFGPGTRLTVL.

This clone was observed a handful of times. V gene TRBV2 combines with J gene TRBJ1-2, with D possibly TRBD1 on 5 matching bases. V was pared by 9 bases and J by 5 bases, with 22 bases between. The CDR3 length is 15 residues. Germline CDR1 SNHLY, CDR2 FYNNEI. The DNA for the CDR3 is TGTGCCAGGGGAACCCCGGGACCCGGAGGGTATGGCTACACCTTC. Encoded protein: CARGTPGPGGYGYTF.

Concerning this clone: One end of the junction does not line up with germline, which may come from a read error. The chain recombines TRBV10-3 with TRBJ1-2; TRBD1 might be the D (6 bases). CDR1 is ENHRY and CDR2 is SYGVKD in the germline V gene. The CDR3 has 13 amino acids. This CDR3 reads CASSYGQGRGYTF. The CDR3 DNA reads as TGTGCCAGCAGTTACGGGCAGGGGCGAGGCTACACCTTC.

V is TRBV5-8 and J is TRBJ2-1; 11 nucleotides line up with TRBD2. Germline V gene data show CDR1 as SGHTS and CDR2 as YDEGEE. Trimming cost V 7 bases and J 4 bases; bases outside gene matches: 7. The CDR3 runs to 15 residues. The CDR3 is CASGQTSGAYNEQFF. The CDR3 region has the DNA TGTGCCAGCGGCCAGACTAGCGGGGCGTACAATGAGCAGTTCTTC.

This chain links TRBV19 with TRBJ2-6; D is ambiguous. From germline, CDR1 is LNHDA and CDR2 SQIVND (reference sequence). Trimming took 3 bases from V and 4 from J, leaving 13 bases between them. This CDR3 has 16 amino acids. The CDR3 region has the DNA TGTGCCAGTAGTATCCATTCAGGTTCGGGGGCCAACGTCCTGACTTTC. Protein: CASSIHSGSGANVLTF.

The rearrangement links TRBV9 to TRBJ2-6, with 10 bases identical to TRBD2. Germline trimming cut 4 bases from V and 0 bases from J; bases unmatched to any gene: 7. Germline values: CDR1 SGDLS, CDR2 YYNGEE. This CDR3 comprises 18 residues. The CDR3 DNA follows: TGTGCCAGCAGCATCAGACTAGCGGGTGTCTCTGGGGCCAACGTCCTGACTTTC. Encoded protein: CASSIRLAGVSGANVLTF.

In DNA, the CDR3 is TGTGCCAGCAGCCCTCCGGCGAACACCGGGGAGCTGTTTTTT. Translating it yields CASSPPANTGELFF. J is TRBJ2-2 and V is TRBV7-9; D is ambiguous. The CDR3 runs to 14 residues. V was trimmed by 5 bases and J by 0 bases, leaving 7 bases between them. In germline, CDR1 is SEHNR, CDR2 FQNEAQ (reference sequence).

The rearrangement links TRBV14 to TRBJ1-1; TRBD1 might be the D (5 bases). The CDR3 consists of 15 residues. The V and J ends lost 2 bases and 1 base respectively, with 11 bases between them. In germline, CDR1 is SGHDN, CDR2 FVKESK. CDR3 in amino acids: CASSQLQDTNTEAFF. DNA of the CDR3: TGTGCCAGCAGCCAATTACAGGATACGAACACTGAAGCTTTCTTT.